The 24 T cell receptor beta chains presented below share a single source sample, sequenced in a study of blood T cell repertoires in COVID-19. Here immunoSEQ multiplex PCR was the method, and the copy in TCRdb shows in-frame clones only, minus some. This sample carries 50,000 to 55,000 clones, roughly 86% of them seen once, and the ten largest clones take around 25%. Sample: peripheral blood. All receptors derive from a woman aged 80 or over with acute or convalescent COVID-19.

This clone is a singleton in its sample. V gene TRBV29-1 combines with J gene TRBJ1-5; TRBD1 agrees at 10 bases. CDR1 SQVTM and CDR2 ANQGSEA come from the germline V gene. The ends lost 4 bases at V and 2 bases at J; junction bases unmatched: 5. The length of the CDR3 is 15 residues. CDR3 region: CSVGDGTGGNQPQHF. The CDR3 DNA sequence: TGCAGCGTTGGAGACGGGACAGGGGGCAATCAGCCCCAGCATTTT.

The CDR3 protein is CAISDRPMNTEAFF. Here the CDR3 DNA reads TGTGCCATCTCGGACAGACCCATGAACACTGAAGCTTTCTTT. The chain combines TRBV6-5 with TRBJ1-1, with a weak D call TRBD1 (6 bases). Trimming took off 10 bases at V and 0 bases at J, with 15 bases between the two ends. This CDR3 is 14 amino acids long. Germline loops: CDR1 MNHEY, CDR2 SVGAGI.

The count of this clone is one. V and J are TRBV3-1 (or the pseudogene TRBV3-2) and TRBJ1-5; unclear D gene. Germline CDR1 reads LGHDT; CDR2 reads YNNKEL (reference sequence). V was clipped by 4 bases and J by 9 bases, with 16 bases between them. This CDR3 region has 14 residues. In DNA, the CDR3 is TGTGCCAGCAGCCCCACCGGGAGGGCCCGGCCCCAGCATTTT. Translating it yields CASSPTGRARPQHF.

Written as DNA, the CDR3 is TGTGCCAGCAGCTTAGATCCCGGACTAGCGGGGGGCACAGATACGCAGTATTTT. This sequence encodes CASSLDPGLAGGTDTQYF. The gene calls are TRBV11-2 and TRBJ2-3; 13 bases fit TRBD2. Germline CDR1 reads SGHAT; CDR2 reads FQNNGV. V lost 0 bases, J lost 1 base, and 4 bases stayed unmatched. CDR3 length: 18 amino acids.

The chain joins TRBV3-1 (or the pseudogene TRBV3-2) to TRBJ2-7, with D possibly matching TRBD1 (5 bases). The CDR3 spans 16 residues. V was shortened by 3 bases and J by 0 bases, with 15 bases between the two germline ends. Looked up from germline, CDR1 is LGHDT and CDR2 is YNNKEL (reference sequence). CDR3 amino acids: CASSHAVRGSSYEQYF. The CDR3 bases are TGTGCCAGCAGCCATGCAGTAAGGGGCTCCTCCTACGAGCAGTACTTC.

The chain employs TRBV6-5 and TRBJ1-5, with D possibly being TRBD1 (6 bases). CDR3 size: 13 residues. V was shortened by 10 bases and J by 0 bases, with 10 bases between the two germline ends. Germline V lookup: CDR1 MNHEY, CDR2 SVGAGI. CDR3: CATRDTSNQPQHF. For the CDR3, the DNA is TGTGCCACTAGGGACACTAGCAATCAGCCCCAGCATTTT.

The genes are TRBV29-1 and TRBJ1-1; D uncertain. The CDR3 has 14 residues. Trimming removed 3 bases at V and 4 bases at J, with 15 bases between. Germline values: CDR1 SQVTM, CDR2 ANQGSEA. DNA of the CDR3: TGCAGCGTTGAGGTATCACCGGGGATCACTGAAGCTTTCTTT. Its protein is CSVEVSPGITEAFF.

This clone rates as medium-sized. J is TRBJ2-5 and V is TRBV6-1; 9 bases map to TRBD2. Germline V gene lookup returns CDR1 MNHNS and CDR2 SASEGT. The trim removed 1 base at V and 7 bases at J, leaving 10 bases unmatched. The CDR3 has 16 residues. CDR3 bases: TGTGCCAGCAGTGAAGTGGCGGGAGGGCCATTGGGGACCCAGTACTTC. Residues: CASSEVAGGPLGTQYF.

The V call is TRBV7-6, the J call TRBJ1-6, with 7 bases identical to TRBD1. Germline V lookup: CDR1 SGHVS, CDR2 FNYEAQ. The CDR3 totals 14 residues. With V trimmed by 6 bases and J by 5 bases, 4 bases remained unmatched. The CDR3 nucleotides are TGTGCCAGCAGTCAAGACAGGGATAATTCACCCCTCCACTTT. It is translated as CASSQDRDNSPLHF.

CDR3 in DNA: TGTGCCAGCAGTCCGGGGGGCTACCAGGGCGGCTACACCTTC. Translation gives CASSPGGYQGGYTF. This chain joins TRBV6-6 and TRBJ1-2; the D gene is possibly TRBD1 (6 bases). Per the germline V gene, CDR1 is MNHNY and CDR2 is SVGAGI (reference sequence). This CDR3 contains 14 residues. V shed 5 bases and J shed 8 bases, with 18 bases lying between them.

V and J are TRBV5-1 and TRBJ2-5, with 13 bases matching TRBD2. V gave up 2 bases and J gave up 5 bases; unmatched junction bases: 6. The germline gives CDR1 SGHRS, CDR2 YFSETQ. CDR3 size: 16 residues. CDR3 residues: CASSFTSGGARETQYF. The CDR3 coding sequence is TGCGCCAGCAGCTTTACTAGCGGGGGGGCCAGGGAGACCCAGTACTTC.

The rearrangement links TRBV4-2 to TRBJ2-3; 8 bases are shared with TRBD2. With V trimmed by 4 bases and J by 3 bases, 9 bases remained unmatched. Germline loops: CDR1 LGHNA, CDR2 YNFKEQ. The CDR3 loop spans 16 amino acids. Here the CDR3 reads CASSPSWSGGTDTQYF. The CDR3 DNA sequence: TGTGCCAGCAGCCCATCCTGGAGCGGGGGAACAGATACGCAGTATTTT.

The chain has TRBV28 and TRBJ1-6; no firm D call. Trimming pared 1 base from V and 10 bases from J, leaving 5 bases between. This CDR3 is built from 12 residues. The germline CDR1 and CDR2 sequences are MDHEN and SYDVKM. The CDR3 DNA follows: TGTGCCAGCAGTTTATCGGGGTCACCCCTCCACTTT. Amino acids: CASSLSGSPLHF.

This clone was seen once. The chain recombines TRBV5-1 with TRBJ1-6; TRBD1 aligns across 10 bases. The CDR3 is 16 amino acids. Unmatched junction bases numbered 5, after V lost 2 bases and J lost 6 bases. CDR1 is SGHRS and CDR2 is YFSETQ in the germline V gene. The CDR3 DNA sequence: TGCGCCAGCAGCTTCCGGGACAGGGGTTCTAATTCACCCCTCCACTTT. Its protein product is CASSFRDRGSNSPLHF.

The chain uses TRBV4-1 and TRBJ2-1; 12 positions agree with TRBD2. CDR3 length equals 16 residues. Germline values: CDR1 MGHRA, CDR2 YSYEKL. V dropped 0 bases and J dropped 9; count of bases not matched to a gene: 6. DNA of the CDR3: TGCGCCAGCAGCCAAGAGGCTAGCGGGGGGGCCATTGAGCAGTTCTTC. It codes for CASSQEASGGAIEQFF.

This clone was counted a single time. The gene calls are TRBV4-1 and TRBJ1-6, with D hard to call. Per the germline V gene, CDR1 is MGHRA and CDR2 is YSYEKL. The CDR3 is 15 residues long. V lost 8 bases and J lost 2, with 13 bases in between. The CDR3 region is CASAVELTYNSPLHF. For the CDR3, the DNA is TGCGCCAGCGCCGTCGAGCTTACCTATAATTCACCCCTCCACTTT.

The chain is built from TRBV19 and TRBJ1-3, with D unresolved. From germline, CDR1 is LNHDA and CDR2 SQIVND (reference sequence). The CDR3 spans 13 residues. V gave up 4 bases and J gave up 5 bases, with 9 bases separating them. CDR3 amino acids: CASSKPGRNTIYF. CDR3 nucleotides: TGTGCCAGTAGTAAACCTGGCCGAAACACCATATATTTT. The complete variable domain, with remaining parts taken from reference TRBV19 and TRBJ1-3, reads DGGITQSPKYLFRKEGQNVTLSCEQNLNHDAMYWYRQDPGQGLRLIYYSQIVNDFQKGDIAEGYSVSREKKESFPLTVTSAQKNPTAFYLCASSKPGRNTIYFGEGSWLTVV.

This chain's CDR3 is CASTVGQKVRQYF. For the CDR3, the DNA is TGTGCCAGCACGGTAGGACAGAAGGTCAGGCAGTACTTC. The rearrangement joins TRBV6-5 to TRBJ2-7, with D maybe TRBD1 (6 bases). The V gene's germline CDR1 is MNHEY and CDR2 SVGAGI. This CDR3 comprises 13 residues. V lost 7 bases and J 9 bases, leaving 19 bases between the germline ends.

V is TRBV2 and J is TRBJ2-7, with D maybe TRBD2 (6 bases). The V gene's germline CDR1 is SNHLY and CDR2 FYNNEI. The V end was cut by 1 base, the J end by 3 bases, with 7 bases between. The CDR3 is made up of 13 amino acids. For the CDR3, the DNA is TGTGCCAGCAGTGAAGGGAGGGTCTACGAGCAGTACTTC. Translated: CASSEGRVYEQYF.

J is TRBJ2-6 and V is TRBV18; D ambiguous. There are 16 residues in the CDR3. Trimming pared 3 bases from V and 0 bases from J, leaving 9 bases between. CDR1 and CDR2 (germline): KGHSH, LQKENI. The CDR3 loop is CASSPFQDSGANVLTF. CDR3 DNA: TGTGCCAGCTCACCCTTCCAGGACTCTGGGGCCAACGTCCTGACTTTC.

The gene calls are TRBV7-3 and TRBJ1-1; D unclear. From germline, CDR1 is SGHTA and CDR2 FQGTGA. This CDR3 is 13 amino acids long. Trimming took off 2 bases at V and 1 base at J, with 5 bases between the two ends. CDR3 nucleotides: TGTGCCAGCAGCTTACAGAAGAACACTGAAGCTTTCTTT. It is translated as CASSLQKNTEAFF.

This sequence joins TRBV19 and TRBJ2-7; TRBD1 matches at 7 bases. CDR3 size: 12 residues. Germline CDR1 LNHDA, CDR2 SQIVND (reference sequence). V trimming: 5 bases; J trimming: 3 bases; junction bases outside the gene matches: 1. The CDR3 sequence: CASSAGGYEQYV. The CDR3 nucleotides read TGTGCCAGTAGTGCAGGGGGCTACGAGCAGTACGTC.

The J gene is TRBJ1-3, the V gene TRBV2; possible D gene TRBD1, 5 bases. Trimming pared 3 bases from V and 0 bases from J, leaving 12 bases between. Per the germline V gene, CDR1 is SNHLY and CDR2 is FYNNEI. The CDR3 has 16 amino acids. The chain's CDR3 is CASSESGSSSGNTIYF. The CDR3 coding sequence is TGTGCCAGCAGTGAGTCAGGGTCCAGCTCTGGAAACACCATATATTTT.

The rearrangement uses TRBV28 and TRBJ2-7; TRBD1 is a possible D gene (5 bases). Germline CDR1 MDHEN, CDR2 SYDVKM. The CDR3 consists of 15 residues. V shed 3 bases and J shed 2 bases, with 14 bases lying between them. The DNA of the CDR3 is TGTGCCAGCAGTTTTTTCGGGCAGGGCACCTACGAGCAGTACTTC. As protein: CASSFFGQGTYEQYF.